The 21 T cell receptor beta chains in this list originate from one sample, sequenced in a study of Ad26.COV2.S vaccination and SARS-CoV-2 variants. TCRdb keeps only in-frame clones here, not all; method: immunoSEQ multiplex PCR. The sample has 300,000 to 400,000 clones, around 89% seen once. Treatment of the sample: around 19 received Ad26.COV2.S at low or high dose, single or two shots; about 5 received placebo; per-sample allocation not given. Specimens were obtained on day 63 following the first vaccine or placebo injection. The sequencing used peripheral blood, collected in a trial of Ad26.COV2.S vaccine versus placebo. These receptor sequences come from a person aged 18-65 years who received the Ad26.COV2.S COVID-19 vaccine or a placebo.

The chain combines TRBV27 with TRBJ2-1; no clear D gene. Trimming pared 4 bases from V and 6 bases from J, leaving 16 bases between. The germline CDR1 and CDR2 sequences are MNHEY and SMNVEV (reference sequence). The CDR3 is made up of 15 amino acids. The CDR3 DNA is TGTGCCAGCAGTTCACCCCTCTCTAGAGGCAATGAGCAGTTCTTC. Protein sequence: CASSSPLSRGNEQFF.

The sample holds one count of this clone. This chain connects TRBV9 to TRBJ1-1, with D maybe TRBD1 (6 bases). The V end lost 2 bases, the J end lost 1 base, and 9 bases lay between the germline ends. The CDR3 covers 14 residues. Germline values: CDR1 SGDLS, CDR2 YYNGEE. The CDR3 bases are TGTGCCAGCAGCGTGGACAGTCAGAACACTGAAGCTTTCTTT. Translation: CASSVDSQNTEAFF.

The rearrangement uses TRBV4-3 and TRBJ2-3; 7 nucleotides match TRBD2. The CDR3 length is 15 residues. CDR1 LGHNA and CDR2 YSLEER come from the germline V gene. V dropped 1 base and J dropped 6; count of bases not matched to a gene: 7. The CDR3 DNA is TGCGCCAGCAGCCAAGGTGTCGAGCGGGGTGATACGCAGTATTTT. Protein product: CASSQGVERGDTQYF.

At least ten counts were recorded for this clone. V gene TRBV7-9 combines with J gene TRBJ2-3; D gene unclear. The CDR3 is 14 residues long. Per the germline V gene, CDR1 is SEHNR and CDR2 is FQNEAQ (reference sequence). V shed 1 base and J shed 4 bases, with 9 bases lying between them. The chain's CDR3 is CASSLVLEPDTQYF. CDR3 bases: TGTGCCAGCAGCTTAGTTTTAGAGCCAGATACGCAGTATTTT.

CDR3 nucleotides: TGTGCCAGTAGTAAGACTAGCGGGTCATACAATGAGCAGTTCTTC. It specifies CASSKTSGSYNEQFF. The chain couples TRBV19 to TRBJ2-1; TRBD2 agrees at 10 bases. CDR1 is LNHDA, CDR2 SQIVND, per germline (reference sequence). J was trimmed by 4 bases and V by 4 bases; bases with no gene match: 4. The CDR3 length is 15 residues.

The J gene is TRBJ2-7, the V gene TRBV4-2; 8 nucleotides line up with TRBD1. The CDR3 is 16 residues long. The J segment lost 2 bases and the V segment lost 1 base, leaving 7 bases of the junction unmatched. Germline V gene data show CDR1 as LGHNA and CDR2 as YNFKEQ. CDR3: CASSQVTQGAPYEQYF. In nucleotides, the CDR3 is TGTGCCAGCAGCCAAGTAACCCAGGGGGCTCCCTACGAGCAGTACTTC.

The sample holds a few counts of this clone. This rearrangement joins TRBV18 to TRBJ1-5; 7 bases agree with TRBD1. CDR3 length: 15 amino acids. The V and J ends lost 4 bases and 0 bases, in that order; junction bases with no gene match: 3. The germline V gene has CDR1 KGHSH and CDR2 LQKENI. The chain's CDR3 is CASSQGQVSNQPQHF. As DNA, the CDR3 is TGTGCCAGCTCACAAGGACAGGTTAGCAATCAGCCCCAGCATTTT. The full variable domain, with the rest looked up from reference TRBV18 and TRBJ1-5, is NAGVMQNPRHLVRRRGQEARLRCSPMKGHSHVYWYRQLPEEGLKFMVYLQKENIIDESGMPKERFSAEFPKEGPSILRIQQVVRGDSAAYFCASSQGQVSNQPQHFGDGTRLSIL.

The V gene is TRBV7-2, the J gene TRBJ2-3; D is possibly TRBD2 (7 bases). The CDR3 runs to 19 residues. V was clipped by 1 base and J by 4 bases, with 24 bases between them. Germline CDR1 and CDR2: SGHTA and FQGNSA. The CDR3 nucleotides are TGTGCCAGCAGCTTAGACACCCTCCTTCTGGGGGGGGCCTCAGATACGCAGTATTTT. It encodes CASSLDTLLLGGASDTQYF.

This clone appeared a single time. This chain uses TRBV10-1 with TRBJ2-3; D call uncertain. V shed 6 bases and J shed 0 bases, with 7 bases lying between them. The CDR3 is made up of 13 amino acids. Germline V gene data show CDR1 as WNHNN and CDR2 as SYGVQD (reference sequence). DNA for the CDR3: TGCGCCAGCAGGGATGCTAGCACAGATACGCAGTATTTT. This sequence encodes CASRDASTDTQYF.

The table lists this clone with a count of one. The rearrangement uses TRBV3-1 (or the pseudogene TRBV3-2) and TRBJ2-1; D tentatively fits TRBD1 or TRBD2 (6 bases each). V was trimmed by 6 bases and J by 7 bases, leaving 16 bases between them. The CDR3 covers 14 residues. Germline assignment: CDR1 LGHDT and CDR2 YNNKEL (reference sequence). CDR3 sequence reads: CASSQLARGNEQFF. In nucleotides, the CDR3 is TGTGCCAGCAGTCAACTAGCCAGGGGAAATGAGCAGTTCTTC.

The rearrangement uses TRBV7-2 and TRBJ2-7, with D hard to call. This CDR3 has 11 amino acids. Germline CDR1 and CDR2: SGHTA and FQGNSA. Trimming took off 3 bases at V and 5 bases at J, with 5 bases between the two ends. This CDR3 reads CASSFYNEQYF. CDR3 nucleotide sequence: TGTGCCAGCAGCTTTTATAACGAGCAGTACTTC.

This sequence joins TRBV24-1 and TRBJ2-1; D unclear. V lost 0 bases, J lost 3 bases, and 2 bases lay in between. Per germline, CDR1 KGHDR and CDR2 SFDVKD. The CDR3 sequence is 13 residues long. As DNA, the CDR3 is TGTGCCACCAGTGATTTGGACTACAATGAGCAGTTCTTC. It translates to CATSDLDYNEQFF.

The table lists this clone with a few counts. The chain uses TRBV7-9 and TRBJ1-6, with a tentative D call TRBD1 (5 bases). This CDR3 spans 15 amino acids. Trimming removed 5 bases from V and 8 bases from J, with 16 bases in between. Germline CDR1 SEHNR, CDR2 FQNEAQ (reference sequence). The CDR3 coding sequence is TGTGCCAGCAGCCGGAGTCAGGGATTAGATTCACCCCTCCACTTT. Its translation is CASSRSQGLDSPLHF. The full variable domain, in which reference TRBV7-9 and TRBJ1-6 provide the parts outside the CDR3, is DTGVSQNPRHKITKRGQNVTFRCDPISEHNRLYWYRQTLGQGPEFLTYFQNEAQLEKSRLLSDRFSAERPKGSFSTLEIQRTEQGDSAMYLCASSRSQGLDSPLHFGNGTRLTVT.

This sequence joins TRBV27 and TRBJ1-2; D is perhaps TRBD1 (6 bases). The CDR3 is made up of 15 amino acids. V was clipped by 0 bases and J by 7 bases, with 15 bases between them. Germline V CDR1 and CDR2: MNHEY, SMNVEV (reference sequence). The CDR3 bases are TGTGCCAGCAGTTTATCGTTTCCGGGGGCTCTTGGCTACACCTTC. Its protein is CASSLSFPGALGYTF.

The chain couples TRBV19 to TRBJ2-3; a possible D gene is TRBD2 (6 bases). The V end lost 6 bases, the J end lost 4 bases, and 17 bases lay between the germline ends. The CDR3 consists of 15 residues. Germline CDR1 reads LNHDA; CDR2 reads SQIVND (reference sequence). CDR3 sequence reads: CASSHRGLRSDTQYF. CDR3 in DNA: TGTGCCAGTAGCCACAGAGGACTAAGATCAGATACGCAGTATTTT.

This clone was recorded once. This rearrangement joins TRBV5-1 to TRBJ1-1; TRBD1 might be the D (6 bases). From germline, CDR1 is SGHRS and CDR2 YFSETQ. The CDR3 covers 17 residues. V was clipped by 0 bases and J by 0 bases, with 15 bases between them. The CDR3 reads CASSLVPTGRVNTEAFF. The CDR3 DNA reads as TGCGCCAGCAGCTTGGTCCCCACAGGGCGGGTGAACACTGAAGCTTTCTTT.

The chain recombines TRBV5-4 with TRBJ1-1; 9 nucleotides match TRBD1. Germline V CDR1 and CDR2: SGHNT, YYREEE (reference sequence). CDR3 length equals 16 residues. V lost 0 bases and J lost 5; bases outside the gene matches: 8. CDR3 residues: CASSLAGWTGETEAFF. In DNA form, the CDR3 reads TGTGCCAGCAGCTTGGCCGGATGGACAGGGGAGACTGAAGCTTTCTTT.

The rearrangement uses TRBV6-5 and TRBJ2-7; tentatively, D is TRBD1 or TRBD2 (5 bases each). The CDR3 totals 13 residues. V was clipped by 7 bases and J by 6 bases, with 16 bases between them. Germline V CDR1 and CDR2: MNHEY, SVGAGI. The CDR3 DNA reads as TGTGCCAGCACCCTCCCGGGACGATCCGAGCAGTACTTC. Amino acid sequence: CASTLPGRSEQYF.

CDR3 bases: TGTGCCAGCAGCGGGACTGCAAACACCGGGGAGCTGTTTTTT. As protein: CASSGTANTGELFF. The J gene is TRBJ2-2, the V gene TRBV5-4; D possibly corresponds to TRBD2 (6 bases). V was pared by 4 bases and J by 2 bases, with 9 bases between. The CDR3 runs to 14 residues. Germline assignment: CDR1 SGHNT and CDR2 YYREEE (reference sequence). The full variable domain, completed using reference TRBV5-4 and TRBJ2-2, is ETGVTQSPTHLIKTRGQQVTLRCSSQSGHNTVSWYQQALGQGPQFIFQYYREEENGRGNFPPRFSGLQFPNYSSELNVNALELDDSALYLCASSGTANTGELFFGEGSRLTVL.

The chain employs TRBV11-2 and TRBJ2-1; 10 bases map to TRBD2. V lost 0 bases, J lost 5 bases, and 1 base stayed unmatched. CDR3 length: 15 residues. From germline, CDR1 is SGHAT and CDR2 FQNNGV. The chain's CDR3 is CASSLEAGGHNEQFF. In nucleotides, the CDR3 is TGTGCCAGCAGCTTAGAAGCGGGAGGGCACAATGAGCAGTTCTTC.

This CDR3 is CASSQDYGLRELFF. The CDR3 coding sequence is TGTGCCAGCAGCCAAGATTACGGCCTGCGGGAGCTGTTTTTT. The chain couples TRBV4-2 to TRBJ2-2, with D unclear. V lost 0 bases and J 9 bases, leaving 11 bases between the germline ends. Germline V CDR1 and CDR2: LGHNA, YNFKEQ. This CDR3 is 14 amino acids long.